These 15 T cell receptor beta chains share one sample of origin, sequenced in a study of blood T cell repertoires in COVID-19. Clones were read by immunoSEQ multiplex PCR, and TCRdb kept only the in-frame ones, dropping some. The sample yields 200,000 to 250,000 clones, 70% to 85% seen once. The sample comprised PBMCs or T cells enriched from blood (not recorded which). These receptor sequences come from a woman in her sixties or seventies who had recovered from COVID-19.

The chain combines TRBV18 with TRBJ1-3, with 9 bases that match TRBD1. The CDR3 is 15 amino acids. The trim removed 2 bases at V and 5 bases at J, leaving 4 bases unmatched. Germline V gene data show CDR1 as KGHSH and CDR2 as LQKENI. The CDR3 loop reads CASSPEGTGRNTIYF. CDR3 bases: TGTGCCAGCTCACCAGAAGGGACAGGGAGAAACACCATATATTTT.

This clone has only one observation. V is TRBV5-1 and J is TRBJ2-5; tentative D call: TRBD1 (6 bases). Germline V gene sequence: CDR1 SGHRS, CDR2 YFSETQ. The CDR3 covers 15 residues. Trimming pared 2 bases from V and 2 bases from J, leaving 13 bases between. The CDR3 is CASSLSPGQQETQYF. The DNA of the CDR3 is TGCGCCAGCAGCTTATCGCCAGGACAGCAAGAGACCCAGTACTTC.

The chain links TRBV3-1 (or the pseudogene TRBV3-2) to TRBJ1-2; 7 bases agree with TRBD1. After removal of 3 bases from V and 4 bases from J, the junction contained 14 bases not matched to a gene. The CDR3 has 17 amino acids. CDR1 LGHDT and CDR2 YNNKEL come from the germline V gene (reference sequence). CDR3 sequence (DNA): TGTGCCAGCAGCCAGGCGGGGGGCGAAGGGGGCGGCTATGGCTACACCTTC. Translated, it gives CASSQAGGEGGGYGYTF.

The rearrangement joins TRBV11-2 to TRBJ2-7; D perhaps matches TRBD1 (6 bases). V was cut by 5 bases and J by 7 bases, with 9 bases left in between. Germline V gene lookup returns CDR1 SGHAT and CDR2 FQNNGV. The CDR3 contains 11 residues. DNA of the CDR3: TGTGCCAGCAGCCACGACAGGGAGCAGTACTTC. It specifies CASSHDREQYF.

The chain joins TRBV5-4 to TRBJ2-5; 8 bases map to TRBD2. J gave up 7 bases and V 4 bases, and 9 bases lay outside the gene matches. The V gene's germline CDR1 is SGHNT and CDR2 YYREEE (reference sequence). The CDR3 runs 14 residues. CDR3 amino acids: CASSRPGLGGTQYF. The CDR3 DNA follows: TGTGCCAGCAGCAGGCCGGGACTAGGGGGGACCCAGTACTTC.

The gene calls are TRBV2 and TRBJ2-2; the D gene is possibly TRBD1 (6 bases). This CDR3 has 17 amino acids. V lost 2 bases and J 4 bases, leaving 17 bases between the germline ends. Germline V lookup: CDR1 SNHLY, CDR2 FYNNEI. The CDR3, as DNA: TGTGCCAGCAGTGAAAGGGTCTTGGAAGGGGGCACCGGGGAGCTGTTTTTT. This encodes CASSERVLEGGTGELFF.

A few counts support this clone. V is TRBV28 and J is TRBJ2-7; D gene unclear. The CDR3 loop spans 13 amino acids. Germline CDR1 is MDHEN and CDR2 is SYDVKM. With 8 bases removed from V and 2 bases from J, the gap between germline ends came to 13 bases. The CDR3 spells CASLSDITYEQYF. In DNA, the CDR3 is TGTGCCAGCTTATCAGATATTACCTACGAGCAGTACTTC.

The chain uses TRBV18 and TRBJ1-1, with 8 bases aligning to TRBD1. J gave up 1 base and V 5 bases, and 9 bases lay outside the gene matches. Germline CDR1 is KGHSH and CDR2 is LQKENI. The CDR3 is 16 amino acids. CDR3 sequence (DNA): TGTGCCAGCTCATTCAGACAGGGGAGAAAGAACACTGAAGCTTTCTTT. Protein product: CASSFRQGRKNTEAFF.

J is TRBJ1-2 and V is TRBV7-9, with D unresolved. Germline-derived CDR1 and CDR2 are SEHNR and FQNEAQ (reference sequence). The CDR3 is 15 residues long. V was clipped by 1 base and J by 5 bases, with 14 bases between them. The CDR3 nucleotides read TGTGCCAGCAGCTTAGGGGGAGGGCTTACATATGGCTACACCTTC. It is translated as CASSLGGGLTYGYTF.

The V gene is TRBV12-3 or TRBV12-4, the J gene TRBJ2-5, with 7 bases fitting TRBD2. Trimming took 5 bases from V and 2 from J; bases not matched to a gene: 2. The length of the CDR3 is 13 residues. In DNA, the CDR3 is TGTGCCAGCAGTATTAGCGGGCAAGAGACCCAGTACTTC. Translated, it gives CASSISGQETQYF.

The chain carries TRBV12-3 or TRBV12-4 and TRBJ2-5, with a possible D match to TRBD2 (6 bases). The J call may be mistaken, given a closer DNA end match to TRBJ2-7. The CDR3 loop spans 13 amino acids. The CDR3, as DNA: TGTGCCAGCAGTTTAGACGGGAGCTACGAGCAGTACTTC. Encoded protein: CASSLDGSYEQYF.

In its sample, this clone was seen a few times. J is TRBJ1-2 and V is TRBV6-2 or TRBV6-3; D might be TRBD1 (5 bases). Trimming removed 5 bases at V and 3 bases at J, with 10 bases between. The CDR3 is 13 amino acids. Per the germline V gene, CDR1 is MNHEY and CDR2 is SVGEGT. The CDR3: CASSDSLYYGYTF. For the CDR3, the DNA is TGTGCCAGCAGTGACAGCTTATACTATGGCTACACCTTC.

The chain is built from TRBV19 and TRBJ2-1, with a tentative D call TRBD2 (5 bases). Germline CDR1 LNHDA, CDR2 SQIVND (reference sequence). The CDR3 totals 13 residues. The V end lost 4 bases, the J end lost 4 bases, and 8 bases lay between the germline ends. The chain's CDR3 is CASSSGLYNEQFF. The CDR3 DNA follows: TGTGCCAGTAGTAGCGGGCTTTACAATGAGCAGTTCTTC.

In DNA, the CDR3 is TGTGCCAGCAGCCAAGACCAGGGACTACACGACGAGCAGTACTTC. Amino acids: CASSQDQGLHDEQYF. This chain links TRBV3-1 (or the pseudogene TRBV3-2) with TRBJ2-7; 7 bases align to TRBD2. In germline, CDR1 is LGHDT, CDR2 YNNKEL (reference sequence). The J segment lost 5 bases and the V segment lost 0 bases, leaving 7 bases of the junction unmatched. The CDR3 spans 15 residues.

The V gene is TRBV6-4, the J gene TRBJ1-2, with TRBD1 as a possible D gene (6 bases). Germline CDR1 and CDR2: MRHNA and SNTAGT. V was shortened by 0 bases and J by 4 bases, with 18 bases between the two germline ends. The CDR3 loop spans 17 amino acids. CDR3: CASSDSAQGRGGYGYTF. CDR3 DNA: TGTGCCAGCAGTGACTCCGCACAGGGACGCGGGGGCTATGGCTACACCTTC.